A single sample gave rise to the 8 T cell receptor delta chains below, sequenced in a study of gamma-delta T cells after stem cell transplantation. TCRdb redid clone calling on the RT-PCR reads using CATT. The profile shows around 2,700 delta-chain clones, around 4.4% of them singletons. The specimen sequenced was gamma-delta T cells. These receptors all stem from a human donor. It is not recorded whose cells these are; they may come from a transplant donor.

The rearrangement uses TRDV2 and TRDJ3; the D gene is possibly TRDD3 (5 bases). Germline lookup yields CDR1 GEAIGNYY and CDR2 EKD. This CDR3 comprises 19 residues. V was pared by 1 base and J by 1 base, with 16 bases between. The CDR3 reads CACDTAGGGPSWDTRQMFF. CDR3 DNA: TGTGCCTGTGACACAGCCGGGGGGGGCCCTTCCTGGGACACCCGACAGATGTTTTTC.

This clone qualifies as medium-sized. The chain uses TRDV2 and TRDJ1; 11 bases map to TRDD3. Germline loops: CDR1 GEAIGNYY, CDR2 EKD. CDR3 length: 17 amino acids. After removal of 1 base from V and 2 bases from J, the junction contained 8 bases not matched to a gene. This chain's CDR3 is CACDTLGGYATTDKLIF. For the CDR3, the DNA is TGTGCCTGTGACACTCTTGGGGGATACGCGACTACCGATAAACTCATCTTT.

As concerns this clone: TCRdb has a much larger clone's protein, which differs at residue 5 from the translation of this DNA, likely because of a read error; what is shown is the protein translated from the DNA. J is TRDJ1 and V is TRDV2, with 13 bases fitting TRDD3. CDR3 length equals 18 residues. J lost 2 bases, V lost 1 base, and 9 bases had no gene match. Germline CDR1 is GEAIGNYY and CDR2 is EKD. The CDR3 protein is CACDTLTGGYGRTDKLIF. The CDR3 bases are TGTGCCTGTGACACTCTCACTGGGGGATACGGTCGGACCGATAAACTCATCTTT.

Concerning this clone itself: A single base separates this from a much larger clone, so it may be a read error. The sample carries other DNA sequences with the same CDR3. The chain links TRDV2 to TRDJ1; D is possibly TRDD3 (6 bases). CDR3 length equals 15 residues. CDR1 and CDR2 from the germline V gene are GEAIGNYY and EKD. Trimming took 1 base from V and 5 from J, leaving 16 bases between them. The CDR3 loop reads CACDTLGTKMDKLIF. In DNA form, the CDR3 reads TGTGCCTGTGACACTCTGGGGACCAAGATGGATAAACTCATCTTT.

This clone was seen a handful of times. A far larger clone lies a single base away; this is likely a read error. CDR3 loop: CACDTILLGDTEGAGKLIF. The CDR3 DNA reads TGTGCCTGTGACACCATTCTACTGGGGGATACAGAAGGGGCGGGTAAACTCATCTTT. The chain employs TRDV2 and TRDJ1, with 12 bases matching TRDD3. V gave up 0 bases and J gave up 7 bases; unmatched junction bases: 17. Germline V lookup: CDR1 GEAIGNYY, CDR2 EKD. There are 19 residues in the CDR3.

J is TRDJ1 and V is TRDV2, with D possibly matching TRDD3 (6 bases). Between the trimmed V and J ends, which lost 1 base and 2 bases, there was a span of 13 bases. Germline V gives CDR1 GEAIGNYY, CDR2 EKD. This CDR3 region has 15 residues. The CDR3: CACDTIGDRTDKLIF. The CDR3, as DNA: TGTGCCTGTGACACGATAGGGGATCGGACCGATAAACTCATCTTT.

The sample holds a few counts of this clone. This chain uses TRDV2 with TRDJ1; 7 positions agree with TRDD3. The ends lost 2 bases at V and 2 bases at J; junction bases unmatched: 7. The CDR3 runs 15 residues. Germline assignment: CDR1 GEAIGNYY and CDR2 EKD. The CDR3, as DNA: TGTGCCTGTGACAGCCTGGGGGGTCTAACCGATAAACTCATCTTT. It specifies CACDSLGGLTDKLIF.

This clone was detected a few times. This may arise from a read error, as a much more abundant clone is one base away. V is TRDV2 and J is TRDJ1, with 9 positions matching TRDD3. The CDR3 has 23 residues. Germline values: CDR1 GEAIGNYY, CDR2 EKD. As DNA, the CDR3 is TGTGCCTGTGACACCGTAGAGCGAGGACTGGGGGACGAAATGGGGACGTACACCGATAAACTCACCTTT. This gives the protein CACDTVERGLGDEMGTYTDKLTF.